This is a list of T cell receptor beta chains from one sample in a study of T cell responses to AZD1222 COVID-19 vaccine. Assay: immunoSEQ multiplex PCR; the TCRdb copy retains only in-frame clones and omits some. The sample records some 140,000 clones, 90% to 95% being singletons. The sample consisted of peripheral blood, taken 28 days after the second AZD1222 dose. Every receptor here comes from an adult who received the AZD1222 COVID-19 vaccine. CDR3s include the opening cysteine and the closing phenylalanine or tryptophan. D genes are given only for firm matches. Clone sizes are given selectively: once, few, many, or a class where the clone is expanded.

>TRBV11-3|TRBJ1-5|-|-
CASSRYSNQPQHF
TGTGCCAGCAGCCGTTATAGCAATCAGCCCCAGCATTTT
>TRBV9|TRBJ2-2|TRBD2|-
CASSVGGSRELFF
TGTGCCAGCAGCGTCGGGGGGAGTCGGGAGCTGTTTTTT
>TRBV2|TRBJ2-5|TRBD2|-
CASTPGGRVWETQYF
TGTGCCAGCACCCCCGGAGGGAGGGTGTGGGAGACCCAGTACTTC
>TRBV12-3/TRBV12-4|TRBJ1-5|-|-
CASQNGNQPQHF
TGTGCCAGTCAGAATGGCAATCAGCCCCAGCATTTT
>TRBV27|TRBJ1-2|-|-
CASSSITDINYGYTF
TGTGCCAGCAGTTCCATTACAGATATTAACTATGGCTACACCTTC
>TRBV28|TRBJ2-7|-|-
CASSPLSGTESSYEQYF
TGTGCCAGCAGCCCCCTCTCCGGGACGGAGAGCTCCTACGAGCAGTACTTC
>TRBV12-3/TRBV12-4|TRBJ2-1|-|-
CASSLGQVNEQFF
TGTGCCAGCAGTTTAGGGCAGGTTAATGAGCAGTTCTTC
>TRBV18|TRBJ1-3|-|-
CASSPYQPRPGNTIYF
TGTGCCAGCTCACCATATCAGCCCCGACCTGGAAACACCATATATTTT
>TRBV5-6|TRBJ2-7|-|-
CASSLGVRPYEQYF
TGTGCCAGCAGCTTGGGGGTCAGGCCCTACGAGCAGTACTTC
>TRBV7-9|TRBJ1-2|-|-
CASSFSESYGYTF
TGTGCCAGCAGCTTTAGTGAAAGCTATGGCTACACCTTC
>TRBV11-3|TRBJ2-3|-|-
CASSLRGRTTDTQYF
TGTGCCAGCAGCTTAAGGGGCAGGACTACTGATACGCAGTATTTT
>TRBV21-1|TRBJ1-5|-|-
CASSTSIQPQHF
TGTGCCAGCAGCACGTCGATACAGCCCCAGCATTTT
>TRBV6-5|TRBJ1-2|TRBD1|-
CASSLQGFDGYTF
TGTGCCAGCAGTCTACAGGGGTTTGACGGCTACACCTTC
>TRBV7-2|TRBJ2-3|TRBD2|-
CASSFSGGPSDTQYF
TGTGCCAGCAGCTTTTCGGGGGGGCCTTCAGATACGCAGTATTTT
>TRBV3-1/TRBV3-2|TRBJ2-1|-|-
CASSSNSYEQFF
TGTGCCAGCAGCAGCAATAGCTATGAGCAGTTCTTC
>TRBV5-1|TRBJ1-1|-|-
CASSLGVTEAFF
TGCGCCAGCAGCTTGGGAGTCACTGAAGCTTTCTTT
>TRBV4-2|TRBJ1-5|-|few
CASSQTDSNQPQHF
TGTGCCAGCAGCCAAACAGATAGCAATCAGCCCCAGCATTTT
>TRBV10-3|TRBJ2-7|TRBD1|-
CAMRRQGASYEQYF
TGTGCCATGAGACGACAGGGGGCTTCCTATGAGCAGTACTTC
>TRBV25-1|TRBJ1-5|-|-
CASRGKGNQPQHF
TGTGCCAGCCGCGGTAAGGGCAATCAGCCCCAGCATTTT
>TRBV13|TRBJ1-3|-|-
CASSFPGSWAAGGNTIYF
TGTGCCAGCAGCTTTCCCGGTTCCTGGGCCGCGGGGGGAAACACCATATATTTT
>TRBV7-9|TRBJ1-4|-|-
CASSPGAQLFF
TGTGCCAGCAGCCCGGGAGCGCAACTGTTTTTT
>TRBV4-2|TRBJ2-7|TRBD2|-
CASSQVVLAGRVEQYF
TGTGCCAGCAGCCAAGTTGTACTAGCGGGCCGTGTCGAGCAGTACTTC
>TRBV7-9|TRBJ2-1|-|-
CASSLVSRAHNEQFF
TGTGCCAGCAGCTTAGTGTCTCGGGCTCACAATGAGCAGTTCTTC
>TRBV19|TRBJ1-4|-|-
CASRPGTTTNEKLFF
TGTGCCAGTAGGCCAGGGACTACAACTAATGAAAAACTGTTTTTT
>TRBV2|TRBJ1-6|-|-
CASSVGKADASSYNSPLHF
TGTGCCAGCAGTGTGGGGAAAGCAGACGCGAGCTCCTATAATTCACCCCTCCACTTT
>TRBV5-6|TRBJ2-5|-|-
CASTELGAGQETQYF
TGTGCCAGCACCGAATTAGGGGCCGGGCAAGAGACCCAGTACTTC
>TRBV4-3|TRBJ2-7|TRBD1|-
CASSPETGPYEQYF
TGCGCCAGCAGCCCAGAGACAGGGCCCTACGAGCAGTACTTC
>TRBV6-5|TRBJ1-1|-|-
CASILQTNTEAFF
TGTGCCAGCATCCTTCAGACGAACACTGAAGCTTTCTTT
>TRBV18|TRBJ2-3|-|-
CASSRGQNTDTQYF
TGTGCCAGCTCCCGTGGACAGAACACAGATACGCAGTATTTT
>TRBV3-1/TRBV3-2|TRBJ1-4|-|-
CASSSGDEKLFF
TGTGCCAGCAGTTCAGGGGATGAAAAACTGTTTTTT
>TRBV4-2|TRBJ2-7|TRBD1|-
CASSQEGGDRRLTSSYEQYF
TGTGCCAGCAGCCAAGAAGGTGGGGACAGGAGGCTAACCTCCTCCTACGAGCAGTACTTC
>TRBV4-1|TRBJ1-2|TRBD1|-
CASSHSSTGERAYTF
TGCGCCAGCAGCCATAGTTCCACAGGGGAGCGGGCCTACACCTTC
>TRBV16|TRBJ1-4|-|-
CASSQWLTDKGEKLFF
TGTGCCAGCAGCCAATGGTTGACGGATAAAGGTGAAAAACTGTTTTTT
>TRBV6-5|TRBJ2-3|-|-
CASSPDGYGTDTQYF
TGTGCCAGCAGTCCTGATGGATACGGCACAGATACGCAGTATTTT
>TRBV7-9|TRBJ2-7|-|-
CASSGEFYEQYF
TGTGCCAGCAGCGGGGAGTTCTACGAGCAGTACTTC
>TRBV5-4|TRBJ1-1|-|-
CASSLSRANTEAFF
TGTGCCAGCAGCTTGTCCAGGGCGAACACTGAAGCTTTCTTT
>TRBV15|TRBJ2-6|TRBD2|-
CATSRAGGGANVLTF
TGTGCCACCAGCAGAGCGGGGGGAGGGGCCAACGTCCTGACTTTC
>TRBV10-1|TRBJ1-1|-|once
CASRGNMNTEAFF
TGCGCCAGCAGAGGGAACATGAACACTGAAGCTTTCTTT
>TRBV19|TRBJ2-3|TRBD1|-
CASSISDRWTGASTDTQYF
TGTGCCAGTAGTATCTCGGATCGTTGGACAGGCGCCTCCACAGATACGCAGTATTTT
>TRBV14|TRBJ2-3|-|-
CASSQEGPDTQYF
TGTGCCAGCAGCCAAGAGGGCCCCGATACGCAGTATTTT
>TRBV11-3|TRBJ1-3|-|-
CASSSGAYSGNTIYF
TGTGCCAGCAGCTCCGGGGCTTACTCTGGAAACACCATATATTTT
>TRBV19|TRBJ2-7|-|-
CASSIDGVSYEQYF
TGTGCCAGTAGTATCGACGGGGTAAGCTACGAGCAGTACTTC
>TRBV4-1|TRBJ2-1|TRBD2|-
CASSQVLAGGDEQFF
TGCGCCAGCAGCCAAGTGCTAGCGGGGGGGGATGAGCAGTTCTTC
>TRBV7-9|TRBJ2-5|-|-
CASSLVRTAETQYF
TGTGCCAGCAGCTTAGTCCGGACAGCGGAGACCCAGTACTTC
>TRBV9|TRBJ1-6|-|-
CASSEGTIKDNSPLHF
TGTGCCAGCAGCGAAGGGACGATTAAGGATAATTCACCCCTCCACTTT
>TRBV3-1/TRBV3-2|TRBJ1-2|TRBD1|-
CASSQEDRYPNGYTF
TGTGCCAGCAGCCAAGAGGACAGGTACCCAAATGGCTACACCTTC
>TRBV6-2/TRBV6-3|TRBJ2-3|-|-
CASSYSRRSTDTQYF
TGTGCCAGCAGTTACTCGCGGAGGTCGACAGATACGCAGTATTTT
>TRBV29-1|TRBJ1-1|-|-
CSDTSEYTEAFF
TGCAGCGACACGAGCGAATACACTGAAGCTTTCTTT
>TRBV10-3|TRBJ1-2|-|-
CAIRDRSNGYTF
TGTGCCATCAGGGATCGAAGCAATGGCTACACCTTC
>TRBV4-2|TRBJ2-7|TRBD1|-
CASSQDQRDRPAYEQYF
TGTGCCAGCAGCCAAGACCAACGGGACAGGCCCGCTTACGAGCAGTACTTC
>TRBV5-4|TRBJ1-2|-|-
CASSRDSIDGYTF
TGTGCCAGCAGCCGCGACAGTATCGATGGCTACACCTTC
>TRBV5-6|TRBJ1-1|-|-
CASSLLKFEAFF
TGTGCCAGCAGCTTACTCAAATTTGAAGCTTTCTTT
>TRBV6-2/TRBV6-3|TRBJ2-2|-|-
CASSDWREGPHTGELFF
TGTGCCAGCAGTGACTGGCGAGAGGGACCCCACACCGGGGAGCTGTTTTTT
>TRBV21-1|TRBJ1-6|-|-
CASPHSRMLSLNSPLHF
TGTGCCAGCCCGCACAGCCGGATGCTGAGTCTGAATTCACCCCTCCACTTT
>TRBV4-1|TRBJ1-4|-|-
CASSQDHRPSNEKLFF
TGCGCCAGCAGCCAAGACCACAGACCCTCTAATGAAAAACTGTTTTTT